This T cell receptor beta chain originates from a study of blood T cell repertoires in COVID-19. The wider study: There were acute and convalescent COVID-19 samples, and they came from the United States, Italy and Spain. From T cells, B-cell-depleted T cells, or PBMCs came the material, which was cDNA or gDNA.

This clone has just one count. In the original workflow: Counts of nucleated cells, estimated from reference gene primer amplification, were obtained. The table came from immunoSEQ multiplex PCR; TCRdb's copy has only in-frame clones and leaves some out. The DNA gave D and trimming, while V, J and clone size come from that table. The data contain 150,000 to 200,000 clones, over 75% of them singletons. The TCR sequence derives from a man over 45 who had recovered from COVID-19. Material for sequencing was peripheral blood.

CDR3 DNA sequence: TGCGCCAGCAGTCGAGGACTAGCGGGAGGCACAGATACGCAGTATTTT. Its translation: CASSRGLAGGTDTQYF. The chain links TRBV10-2 to TRBJ2-3; 13 bases fit TRBD2. The CDR3 extends over 16 amino acids. The germline V gene has CDR1 WSHSY and CDR2 SAAADI. After removal of 5 bases from V and 1 base from J, the junction contained 3 bases not matched to a gene.